Listed below are T cell receptor beta chains from one sample, sequenced in a study of CD8+CD57+ T cells in acquired aplastic anemia. TCRdb analysed the reads with MiXCR anew, one entry per CDR3 protein. The sample includes about 180,000 distinct CDR3 sequences, 40% to 55% of them seen just once. The sequenced sample consisted of sorted CD4+, CD8+, or CD8+CD57+ T cells (not recorded which) from PBMCs. The source is a human donor in good health. CDR3s include the opening cysteine and the closing phenylalanine or tryptophan. D genes are given only for firm matches. The size field is filled for only some rows; it gives once, few, many or a size class.

TRBD1,many,TRBJ2-5,16,TRBV25-1,TGTGCCAGCAGTGAAGGGGGACAGGTGAGGGGGGAGACCCAGTACTTC,CASSEGGQVRGETQYF
-,few,TRBJ2-7,13,TRBV20-1,TGCAGTGCTAGATCACTGGACGGCTACGAGCAGTACTTC,CSARSLDGYEQYF
TRBD1,few,TRBJ1-1,15,TRBV12-3/TRBV12-4,TGTGCCATAAGAAACAGGGGCGGGGGGAACACTGAAGCTTTCTTT,CAIRNRGGGNTEAFF
TRBD2,few,TRBJ2-3,16,TRBV15,TGTGCCACCAGCTATTGGTCGGGAGGTAGTACAGATACGCAGTATTTT,CATSYWSGGSTDTQYF
TRBD1,-,TRBJ2-1,16,TRBV7-6,TGTGCCAGCAGCTTAGGTACAGGGGAGTCCTACAATGAGCAGTTCTTC,CASSLGTGESYNEQFF
-,-,TRBJ1-4,12,TRBV4-1,TGCGCCAGCAGCCAAGTTAATGAAAAACTGTTTTTT,CASSQVNEKLFF
-,few,TRBJ2-7,14,TRBV7-2,TGTGCCAGCAGTGTCTCCGGGCTGACCTACGAGCAGTACTTC,CASSVSGLTYEQYF
TRBD2,many,TRBJ2-3,16,TRBV9,TGTGCCAGCAGCGACCGGACTAGCGGAGGCACAGATACGCAGTATTTT,CASSDRTSGGTDTQYF
-,-,TRBJ2-7,13,TRBV7-8,TGTGCCAGCCGCTTCGTTCTAGCCTACGAGCAGTACTTC,CASRFVLAYEQYF
-,-,TRBJ2-5,15,TRBV5-6,TGTGCCAGCAGCTTGGTGTCGTACACGCAAGAGACCCAGTACTTC,CASSLVSYTQETQYF
-,many,TRBJ2-5,10,TRBV20-1,TGCAGTGCTAGTGGAGAGACCCAGTACTTC,CSASGETQYF
-,many,TRBJ1-2,11,TRBV20-1,TGCAGTGCCGGGACACGCACTGGCTACACCTTC,CSAGTRTGYTF
-,few,TRBJ1-4,15,TRBV6-1,TGTGCCAGCAGGGATGAGGGTCGAGTTAATGAAAAACTGTTTTTT,CASRDEGRVNEKLFF
-,many,TRBJ2-7,14,TRBV11-2,TGTGCCAGCAGCTTCTCTCCAGGGATGGACGAGCAGTACTTC,CASSFSPGMDEQYF
-,few,TRBJ1-1,14,TRBV14,TGTGCCAGCAGCCAGATTGGCTTGCGGACTGAAGCTTTCTTT,CASSQIGLRTEAFF
TRBD1,few,TRBJ1-2,11,TRBV20-1,TGCAGTGCTAGGGGACAGGGCGGCTACACCTTC,CSARGQGGYTF
TRBD2,many,TRBJ2-7,14,TRBV7-2,TGTGCCAGCAGCGTAGCGGGGTCCCGGTACGAGCAGTACTTC,CASSVAGSRYEQYF
-,-,TRBJ2-1,14,TRBV12-3/TRBV12-4,TGTGCCAGCTCCCAAGTTAGCCTCTACAATGAGCAGTTCTTC,CASSQVSLYNEQFF
-,-,TRBJ2-7,13,TRBV2,TGTGCCAGCAGTTCCAGGACCCCCACGTTGCAGTACTTC,CASSSRTPTLQYF
-,-,TRBJ1-2,11,TRBV7-9,TGTGCCAGCAGCTTAGTGTATGGCTACACCTTC,CASSLVYGYTF
-,many,TRBJ2-1,13,TRBV11-3,TGTGCCAGCAGCTTGGACCGAGACAATGAGCAGTTCTTC,CASSLDRDNEQFF
-,-,TRBJ2-7,13,TRBV7-3,TGTGCTAGCAGCCGATTCCAGGGCTACGAGCAGTACTTC,CASSRFQGYEQYF
-,-,TRBJ1-1,15,TRBV7-9,TGTGCCAGCAGCTTCGGTGATGGGATGAGCACTGAAGCTTTCTTT,CASSFGDGMSTEAFF
TRBD1,-,TRBJ2-7,14,TRBV7-2,TGTGCCAGCAGCTCCCGGACAGGGACGGACGAGCAGTACTTC,CASSSRTGTDEQYF
-,-,TRBJ1-1,14,TRBV3-1,TGTGCCAGCGGTCAACAGGGTACGGGCACTGAAGCTTTCTTT,CASGQQGTGTEAFF
-,-,TRBJ2-3,14,TRBV12-3/TRBV12-4,TGTGCCAGCAGTTTACTCCTACCTACAGATACGCAGTATTTT,CASSLLLPTDTQYF
-,many,TRBJ1-6,15,TRBV20-1,TGCAGTGCTAGTGAAGGCCAGGGGCGGAATTCACCCCTCCACTTT,CSASEGQGRNSPLHF
-,few,TRBJ2-1,13,TRBV10-3,TGTGCCAGCTCTGTATGGTCCTACAATGAGCAGTTCTTC,CASSVWSYNEQFF
-,many,TRBJ1-5,14,TRBV19,TGTGCCACCGAGCGGTGGGGGGGTAATCAGCCCCAGCATTTT,CATERWGGNQPQHF
TRBD2,-,TRBJ2-1,16,TRBV25-1,TGTGCCAGCAGTCCGACTAGCGGGGACTCCTACAATGAGCAGTTCTTC,CASSPTSGDSYNEQFF
-,-,TRBJ1-1,15,TRBV27,TGTGCCAGTTTTAAATCGGGGTCCGGGAACACTGAAGCTTTCTTT,CASFKSGSGNTEAFF
-,once,TRBJ2-3,15,TRBV24-1,TGTGCCACCAGTGATTCGGACGCGGAGACAGATACGCAGTATTTT,CATSDSDAETDTQYF
-,few,TRBJ1-2,14,TRBV28,TGTGCCAGCAGTTTTCGTATCTTCGGCTATGGCTACACCTTC,CASSFRIFGYGYTF
-,many,TRBJ1-1,13,TRBV5-5,TGTGCCAGCAGCTTTGGACAGTACCGTGAAGCTTTCTTT,CASSFGQYREAFF
TRBD2,many,TRBJ2-3,15,TRBV11-2,TGTGCCAGCAGCTTAAGAGCGGGAGGGCAAGATACGCAGTATTTT,CASSLRAGGQDTQYF
TRBD1,-,TRBJ1-5,13,TRBV29-1,TGCAGCGTATGGGACAGGGCGGGCCAGCCCCAGCATTTT,CSVWDRAGQPQHF
-,-,TRBJ2-1,18,TRBV4-1,TGCGCCTGCAGCCAAGGATTGTTTAGCGGCGGCACCTACAATGAGCAGTTCTTC,CACSQGLFSGGTYNEQFF
-,many,TRBJ2-3,15,TRBV5-1,TGCGCCAGCAGCTTGGTGTCGGGATCCACAGATACGCAGTATTTT,CASSLVSGSTDTQYF
TRBD1,-,TRBJ2-2,14,TRBV19,TGTGCCAGTAGTGGACAGGCGAACACCGGGGAGCTGTTTTTT,CASSGQANTGELFF